The sequence of this TCR beta chain was determined in a study of blood T cell repertoires in COVID-19. The V and J ends lost 1 base and 0 bases respectively, with 5 bases between them. Germline assignment: CDR1 SGHKS and CDR2 YYEKEE (reference sequence). This CDR3 has 14 residues. Self-reported history from a screening survey and questionnaire set each donor's cohort. As originally analysed: Reference gene primer amplification in the assay estimated nucleated cell counts. Measured with immunoSEQ multiplex PCR; TCRdb has only the in-frame clones, and not every one. The DNA was the basis for D and trimming; V, J and clone size are from that table. The sample consists of around 140,000 clones, over 65% of them appearing once.

The J gene is TRBJ1-5, the V gene TRBV5-5; no clear D gene. The source is a woman aged 45-60 years who had recovered from COVID-19. The source material was PBMCs or T cells enriched from blood (not recorded which). The CDR3 here is CASSLRNSNQPQHF. CDR3 DNA sequence: TGTGCCAGCAGCTTGCGTAATAGCAATCAGCCCCAGCATTTT.